This T cell receptor beta chain is from a study of blood T cells in healthy people across ages. In the case of this clonotype: Antigen unknown.

The second PCR ran roughly 6 to 11 cycles with a sample-barcoded 5' primer and J-beta primers. There were at least 2.5 million CDR3-containing paired-end reads obtained from each sample. TCRdb re-analysed the 5' RACE reads in MiXCR, keeping a single row per CDR3 protein. The sample lists about 720,000 distinct CDR3 sequences; 22% were seen once. Study-wide findings and caveats: Expanded clonotype changes were possibly confounded by unknown donor CMV status. Significant beta diversity loss was already apparent by age approximately 40, declining roughly linearly.

The CDR3 covers 16 residues. V trimming: 6 bases; J trimming: 0 bases; junction bases outside the gene matches: 7. Every donor contributed about 10 milliliters of peripheral blood by blood draw. The specimen sequenced was blood. The TCR sequence derives from a man between 65 and 80 years old in good health. The chain has TRBV12-3 or TRBV12-4 and TRBJ2-1, with 8 bases fitting TRBD2. In DNA, the CDR3 is TGTGCCAGCAGCTCGTCGACTAGCGCCTCCTACAATGAGCAGTTCTTC. It is translated as CASSSSTSASYNEQFF.